One TCR beta chain is described in this entry. This clonotype has just one count. Its antigen specificity is not known. The input lacks base qualities; no much larger clone sits a single base away. Weak support is all one read offers. PBMCs were isolated by Ficoll-Paque density gradient centrifugation. Sequencing was performed on an Illumina NovaSeq 6000. cDNA libraries for TCRalpha and TCRbeta were prepared by 5'RACE using constant-segment primers, with sample barcodes and unique molecular identifiers added. RNA was extracted from every sample with Trizol reagent. Libraries were amplified in two PCR steps, with a second sample barcode and Illumina TruSeq adapters added in the second step. Sequencing of the libraries was done on an Illumina NovaSeq, producing 2 x 150 bp paired-end reads. The original methods were these. Demultiplexing of reads and collapsing into UMI-guided consensus sequences were performed with migec v1.2.7. Using mixcr v2.1.11, UMI consensuses were aligned to TRA and TRB V and J templates and then assembled into clonotypes. A clonotype was counted as expanded or contracted only if both edgeR and NoisET called the change significant, with noise models trained on biological replicates. edgeR calls used a false discovery rate-adjusted p below 0.01 and a log2 fold-change threshold of 1. As an exploratory analysis of dynamics, PCA with hierarchical clustering was applied to max-normalized trajectories of the 1000 most abundant clonotypes. Separately sequenced CD4+ and CD8+ repertoires were used to assign the CD4 or CD8 phenotype of responding clones. TCRdb ran its own pipeline on the public reads, namely fastp trimming at Q25 and MiXCR clone calling, and kept in-frame beta chains. For every CDR3 protein sequence, its rows merge into one entry that carries the most common genes and DNA. In this record, the V and J calls reflect TCRdb's handling and not the investigators' own analysis. The sample yields hundreds of thousands of distinct CDR3 sequences; about a fifth were counted once. The ten largest clones add up to approximately 13% of the sample.

This entry belongs to a study of T-cell memory formation after mild COVID-19 listed by TCRdb under 2021. With respect to the entire study: Most TCR sequence clusters were specific to one of the two donors. In a couple of donors, T-cell clones that expanded and contracted after mild COVID-19 were tracked by sequencing TCRalpha and TCRbeta repertoires over time. The cohort comprised two young, previously healthy adult volunteers, one female and one male. Broader findings and caveats from the paper: Clones that contracted from day 15 to 85 showed balanced CD4/CD8 phenotypes, whereas a second wave of clones that expanded from day 15 to 37 leaned towards CD4+. Only two mild cases were covered by the study, and larger cohorts that include severe cases with pre-infection samples were considered necessary. SARS-CoV-2 specificity of the second-wave clones peaking on day 37 was not confirmed. Contracting CD4+ clones were found mainly in CM and EM memory subsets, while CD8+ clones were enriched in EMRA. Some responding clones were detected in pre-infection memory, which suggested that pre-existing cross-reactive memory T cells had joined the SARS-CoV-2 response.

The CDR3 covers 16 residues, taking in both the cysteine and the phenylalanine. CDR3 DNA only is kept here, 48 bases in frame from base 1. For CDR1 and CDR2, the germline V gene lists SGHVS and FQNEAQ. The germline V and J ends show losses of 6 bases and 8 bases respectively, and no gene match explains 16 bases of the junction. This sequence originates from an adult woman who had mild COVID-19 (a few samples of this study predate the infection). The sample titles of this study are shuffled in the database, so cell type and time point are left out; the donor was told from shared clones. The V gene is TRBV7-8 and the J gene is TRBJ2-1, with 7 bases matching TRBD2. Sample: PBMCs or a T cell subset sorted from them (not recorded which). For the CDR3, the sequence is CASSGGAGDPRYEQFF. The nucleotides are TGTGCCAGCAGTGGCGGCGCGGGAGACCCCCGTTATGAGCAGTTCTTC.